Below, 3 T cell receptor beta chains from the same sample are listed, as sequenced in a study of blood T cell repertoires in COVID-19. Clones were sequenced by immunoSEQ multiplex PCR, and TCRdb holds only the in-frame ones, with some missing. The sample includes around 500,000 clones, 70% to 90% seen only once; the top ten take 8% to 9.5%. The sample comprised PBMCs or T cells enriched from blood (not recorded which). These receptors all come from a woman aged 60-75 years who had recovered from COVID-19.

The chain couples TRBV2 to TRBJ2-3, with 8 bases aligning to TRBD2. Unmatched junction bases numbered 8, after V lost 7 bases and J lost 2 bases. Germline lookup yields CDR1 SNHLY and CDR2 FYNNEI. The CDR3 covers 15 residues. CDR3 residues: CASKPRGGTTDTQYF. Here the CDR3 DNA reads TGTGCCAGCAAGCCCCGGGGGGGTACCACAGATACGCAGTATTTT.

The V gene is TRBV2, the J gene TRBJ1-3; TRBD1 is a possible D gene (6 bases). V gave up 6 bases and J gave up 4 bases, with 10 bases separating them. The CDR3 sequence is 13 residues long. Germline lookup yields CDR1 SNHLY and CDR2 FYNNEI. The CDR3 here is CASRGTLGNTIYF. The DNA for the CDR3 is TGTGCCAGCAGGGGGACACTAGGAAACACCATATATTTT.

This sequence joins TRBV24-1 and TRBJ1-1, with 7 bases that match TRBD1. This CDR3 has 14 amino acids. The V gene end was trimmed by 4 bases and the J gene end by 10 bases; junction bases not matched to a gene: 11. CDR1 is KGHDR, CDR2 SFDVKD, per germline. Written as DNA, the CDR3 is TGTGCCACCAGTGACGTGAAACAGGGGCGTGGAGCTTTCTTT. It specifies CATSDVKQGRGAFF.